This T cell receptor beta chain was obtained from a study of response to subunit inactivated influenza vaccine. MiXCR was run by TCRdb on the RT-PCR reads, yielding one entry per CDR3 protein. The table lists about 650,000 distinct CDR3 sequences, 15% to 17% of them singletons. The CDR3 consists of 15 residues. V dropped 5 bases and J dropped 4; count of bases not matched to a gene: 9. Per the germline V gene, CDR1 is DFQATT and CDR2 is SNEGSKA (reference sequence). This clonotype appeared a few times. The clonotype comes from a man aged 50 to 60 who received an inactivated influenza vaccine. The chain couples TRBV20-1 to TRBJ2-1; 9 nucleotides align to TRBD2. The material was PBMCs from blood, obtained 11 to 12 days after vaccination. The CDR3 loop is CSAGAGGSWYNEQFF. CDR3 bases: TGCAGTGCTGGAGCGGGAGGTAGTTGGTACAATGAGCAGTTCTTC.